The 18 T cell receptor beta chains in this list originate from one sample, sequenced in a study of blood T cell repertoires in COVID-19. The assay was immunoSEQ multiplex PCR, and TCRdb's table has in-frame clones only and misses some. The table shows 400,000 to 450,000 clones, with about 88% occurring only once. Sequencing input: peripheral blood. The origin of the receptors is a woman in her forties with COVID-19, enrolled during active disease.

The chain joins TRBV12-5 to TRBJ1-1; D gene ambiguous. Looked up from germline, CDR1 is LGHNT and CDR2 is FRNRAP. This CDR3 is 14 amino acids long. Trimming took off 2 bases at V and 1 base at J, with 8 bases between the two ends. The CDR3 DNA reads TGTGCTAGTGGTTTGACGGGTGGGAACACTGAAGCTTTCTTT. It yields the protein CASGLTGGNTEAFF. The whole variable domain, filled in from reference TRBV12-5 and TRBJ1-1, reads DARVTQTPRHKVTEMGQEVTMRCQPILGHNTVFWYRQTMMQGLELLAYFRNRAPLDDSGMPKDRFSAEMPDATLATLKIQPSEPRDSAVYFCASGLTGGNTEAFFGQGTRLTVV.

CDR3 region: CASSVGRSSGANVLTF. In nucleotides, the CDR3 is TGTGCCAGCAGTGTTGGAAGGAGCTCTGGGGCCAACGTCCTGACTTTC. This rearrangement joins TRBV2 to TRBJ2-6; D call uncertain. Trimming cost V 4 bases and J 0 bases, with 10 bases left between them. Germline V gives CDR1 SNHLY, CDR2 FYNNEI. The CDR3 spans 16 residues.

A word on this clone: The junction departs from germline at one end; a sequencing error may be responsible. The rearrangement links TRBV6-5 to TRBJ2-5; TRBD2 aligns across 9 bases. The CDR3 covers 15 residues. Germline V gene lookup returns CDR1 MNHEY and CDR2 SVGAGI. CDR3 residues: CASSDSAGGGETQYF. CDR3 bases: TGTGCCAGCAGTGACTCAGCGGGGGGCGGGGAGACCCAGTACTTC.

J is TRBJ1-1 and V is TRBV18; no clear D gene. The CDR3 contains 12 residues. V lost 2 bases to trimming and J lost 6 bases, with 7 bases between them. The V gene's germline CDR1 is KGHSH and CDR2 LQKENI. The CDR3 DNA sequence: TGTGCCAGCTCACCAGTGTACTCTGAAGCTTTCTTT. Residues: CASSPVYSEAFF. The full variable domain, completed using reference TRBV18 and TRBJ1-1, is NAGVMQNPRHLVRRRGQEARLRCSPMKGHSHVYWYRQLPEEGLKFMVYLQKENIIDESGMPKERFSAEFPKEGPSILRIQQVVRGDSAAYFCASSPVYSEAFFGQGTRLTVV.

This sequence joins TRBV7-3 and TRBJ2-5, with 7 nucleotides matching TRBD1. After removal of 4 bases from V and 3 bases from J, the junction contained 5 bases not matched to a gene. The CDR3 has 14 residues. Germline V gene sequence: CDR1 SGHTA, CDR2 FQGTGA. This CDR3 reads CASSSRGQKETQYF. DNA for the CDR3: TGTGCCAGCAGCTCCCGGGGACAGAAAGAGACCCAGTACTTC.

This chain uses TRBV30 with TRBJ1-5; the match to TRBD1 covers 7 bases. Germline V gene data show CDR1 as GTSNPN and CDR2 as SVGIG (reference sequence). V lost 3 bases, J lost 4 bases, and 15 bases stayed unmatched. This CDR3 spans 17 amino acids. DNA for the CDR3: TGTGCCTGGAGCCCAAACCGGGACAGATTACTTAATCAGCCCCAGCATTTT. Amino acids: CAWSPNRDRLLNQPQHF.

For this clone: The same CDR3 can be traced to other DNA sequences in this sample. J is TRBJ2-3 and V is TRBV7-2; unclear D gene. CDR3 length equals 12 residues. V lost 5 bases, J lost 0 bases, and 3 bases lay in between. Germline assignment: CDR1 SGHTA and CDR2 FQGNSA. The CDR3 DNA is TGTGCCAGCAGCCTCAGCACAGATACGCAGTATTTT. Translating gives CASSLSTDTQYF.

The chain joins TRBV15 to TRBJ1-4; 7 positions agree with TRBD1. The CDR3 is 15 amino acids. Trimming removed 1 base from V and 3 bases from J; junction bases left unmatched: 2. Germline V gene data show CDR1 as LNHNV and CDR2 as YYDKDF (reference sequence). The CDR3 loop is CATSRGQGSNEKLFF. The CDR3 DNA sequence: TGTGCCACCAGCAGAGGACAGGGATCTAATGAAAAACTGTTTTTT.

The rearrangement uses TRBV27 and TRBJ1-1; weak D call: TRBD1 (6 bases). Germline CDR1 MNHEY, CDR2 SMNVEV (reference sequence). CDR3 length equals 20 residues. Trimming removed 3 bases from V and 3 bases from J, with 29 bases in between. The CDR3 sequence: CASSFHFPPTQGPDYTEAFF. The CDR3 DNA is TGTGCCAGCAGTTTCCATTTCCCCCCCACACAGGGCCCCGATTACACTGAAGCTTTCTTT.

This clone came up once. This sequence joins TRBV6-5 and TRBJ2-5, with a weak D call TRBD1 (6 bases). CDR3 size: 15 residues. Trimming cost V 5 bases and J 2 bases, with 15 bases left between them. Germline-derived CDR1 and CDR2 are MNHEY and SVGAGI. This CDR3 is CASSKTGGYQETQYF. CDR3 nucleotide sequence: TGTGCCAGCAGTAAGACAGGTGGCTATCAAGAGACCCAGTACTTC.

J is TRBJ1-5 and V is TRBV7-2; D gene ambiguous. Trimming took off 5 bases at V and 6 bases at J, with 11 bases between the two ends. From germline, CDR1 is SGHTA and CDR2 FQGNSA. The CDR3 runs 13 residues. The CDR3 here is CASSPRRGQPQHF. CDR3 DNA: TGTGCCAGCAGCCCCCGACGAGGTCAGCCCCAGCATTTT. Based on the CDR3 plus reference TRBV7-2 and TRBJ1-5, the full variable domain is GAGVSQSPSNKVTEKGKDVELRCDPISGHTALYWYRQSLGQGLEFLIYFQGNSAPDKSGLPSDRFSAERTGGSVSTLTIQRTQQEDSAVYLCASSPRRGQPQHFGDGTRLSIL.

The rearrangement links TRBV15 to TRBJ2-7; possible D gene TRBD2, 6 bases. The CDR3 spans 12 residues. Trimming took off 3 bases at V and 7 bases at J, with 10 bases between the two ends. Germline CDR1 reads LNHNV; CDR2 reads YYDKDF (reference sequence). For the CDR3, the DNA is TGTGCCACCAGCAGGCTCGCGGGAGAGCAGTACTTC. The encoded protein is CATSRLAGEQYF.

The chain joins TRBV4-3 to TRBJ2-7; TRBD2 might be the D (5 bases). Germline lookup yields CDR1 LGHNA and CDR2 YSLEER. This CDR3 comprises 15 residues. The V end was cut by 2 bases, the J end by 4 bases, with 15 bases between. CDR3 amino acids: CASSQRLTGGYEQYF. CDR3 DNA: TGCGCCAGCAGCCAAAGACTCACGGGCGGGTACGAGCAGTACTTC.

J is TRBJ2-1 and V is TRBV25-1; D may be TRBD2 (6 bases). The CDR3 spans 17 residues. The germline gives CDR1 MGHDK, CDR2 SYGVNS. Trimming stripped 4 bases from V and 5 bases from J, with 21 bases between. The DNA for the CDR3 is TGTGCCAGCAGTGCCAAGGGGTCGGGACTTTGGAACAATGAGCAGTTCTTC. Translating gives CASSAKGSGLWNNEQFF.

This chain uses TRBV19 with TRBJ1-6; D may be TRBD1 (6 bases). Germline V CDR1 and CDR2: LNHDA, SQIVND (reference sequence). The CDR3 is 13 residues long. Trimming pared 6 bases from V and 10 bases from J, leaving 13 bases between. The CDR3: CASSDRRNSPLHF. The CDR3 DNA is TGTGCCAGTAGCGACAGGAGGAACTCACCCCTCCACTTT.

The CDR3 loop is CASSLTGYGYTF. CDR3 bases: TGTGCCAGCAGTCTGACCGGGTATGGCTACACCTTC. The genes are TRBV6-5 and TRBJ1-2; D unclear. The CDR3 is made up of 12 amino acids. The V gene's germline CDR1 is MNHEY and CDR2 SVGAGI. Trimming stripped 5 bases from V and 5 bases from J, with 9 bases between.

This chain joins TRBV4-3 and TRBJ1-2, with a tentative D call TRBD1 (5 bases). V was cut by 0 bases and J by 8 bases, with 16 bases left in between. The CDR3 loop spans 15 amino acids. The germline V gene encodes CDR1 LGHNA and CDR2 YSLEER. In DNA form, the CDR3 reads TGCGCCAGCAGCCAAGATCAGTCCGCAGGGCGCGGCTACACCTTC. Translation: CASSQDQSAGRGYTF.

A single count supports this clone. The V gene is TRBV28, the J gene TRBJ1-3; 9 bases map to TRBD1. This CDR3 has 16 amino acids. Losses at the gene ends were 4 bases for V and 3 bases for J; bases not matched to a gene: 7. CDR1 is MDHEN, CDR2 SYDVKM, per germline. This CDR3 is CASSSYRGPDGNTIYF. Written as DNA, the CDR3 is TGTGCCAGCAGTTCCTACAGGGGGCCGGATGGAAACACCATATATTTT.